This is a list of T cell receptor beta chains from one sample in a study of shared clonotypes between healthy human individuals. The assay was immunoSEQ multiplex PCR, and TCRdb's table has in-frame clones only and misses some. The sample carries 1,400,000 or so clones, around 98.5% recorded once. Sequences were obtained from naive CD4+ T cells sorted from blood. The source is a man younger than 40 in good health. Both conserved end residues are part of each CDR3. Not every row has a clone size; where given, it reads once, few, many or a size class.

>TRBJ2-3|TRBV11-1|once
CASSLGERDSTDTQYF
>TRBJ1-1|TRBV9|.
CASSVPPGGPTTEAFF
>TRBJ2-2|TRBV10-2|.
CAIRVANTGELFF
>TRBJ2-5|TRBV5-4|.
CASSLKTGGTQETQYF
>TRBJ1-4|TRBV28|.
CASSNWEEEKLFF
>TRBJ2-2|TRBV27|.
CASSQFLTRFPTGELFF
>TRBJ1-2|TRBV10-2|once
CASRGGVGRRFYTF
>TRBJ2-1|TRBV5-1|.
CASSLVLAASSYNEQFF
>TRBJ1-1|TRBV11-3|.
CASSSNTASEAFF
>TRBJ1-3|TRBV30|.
CAWSQSGGISGNTIYF
>TRBJ2-3|TRBV5-4|once
CASSPPSGDGGTDTQYF
>TRBJ2-1|TRBV5-6|.
CASSLNRGQSSYNEQFF
>TRBJ1-1|TRBV7-3|once
CASSRDQGVSPFF
>TRBJ2-5|TRBV5-6|once
CASSLGASQETQYF
>TRBJ2-4|TRBV28|once
CASSFPSGAKNIQYF
>TRBJ1-1|TRBV5-4|.
CASSLDGGPVTEAFF
>TRBJ2-3|TRBV5-1|.
CASSLGPDTDTQYF
>TRBJ1-5|TRBV27|.
CASSLISGQPQHF
>TRBJ1-5|TRBV5-4|.
CASSLNRGQGNQPQHF
>TRBJ1-1|TRBV14|.
CASSRRKGDTEAFF
>TRBJ1-1|TRBV4-1|.
CASSHEQGTEAFF
>TRBJ2-7|TRBV25-1|.
CASSEWGTGGEQYF
>TRBJ2-6|TRBV5-1|.
CASQTGSGANVLTF
>TRBJ1-5|TRBV4-1|few
CASSQSDRTDQPQHF
>TRBJ2-1|TRBV19|.
CASRRRGQADNEQFF